Below are 18 T cell receptor beta chains sequenced from a single sample in a study of cytomegalovirus exposure and HLA in healthy donors. Clones were sequenced by immunoSEQ multiplex PCR, and TCRdb holds only the in-frame ones, with some missing. The sample carries 150,000 to 180,000 clones, around 88% recorded once. The sequencing input was PBMCs. Receptors originate from a young man in good health and CMV-seropositive.

V and J are TRBV7-2 and TRBJ2-5, with TRBD1 matching 8 bases. The CDR3 consists of 14 residues. Germline loops: CDR1 SGHTA, CDR2 FQGNSA. J lost 4 bases, V lost 5 bases, and 6 bases had no gene match. The CDR3, as DNA: TGTGCCAGCAGCCTCCGGACAGGGAGAGAGACCCAGTACTTC. It translates to CASSLRTGRETQYF.

The V gene is TRBV5-1, the J gene TRBJ2-5; TRBD2 matches at 10 bases. The CDR3 is made up of 16 amino acids. J was trimmed by 5 bases and V by 0 bases; bases with no gene match: 7. CDR1 is SGHRS and CDR2 is YFSETQ in the germline V gene. CDR3 nucleotides: TGCGCCAGCAGCTTGGAGCCTAGCGGGAGAACGGAGACCCAGTACTTC. It specifies CASSLEPSGRTETQYF.

The chain recombines TRBV4-3 with TRBJ2-3; 10 bases match TRBD2. This CDR3 region has 17 residues. Germline V gene lookup returns CDR1 LGHNA and CDR2 YSLEER. The J segment lost 4 bases and the V segment lost 3 bases, leaving 10 bases of the junction unmatched. CDR3 DNA: TGCGCCAGCAGCCAGGGGGGGCTAGCGGGAGTGCCAGATACGCAGTATTTT. As protein: CASSQGGLAGVPDTQYF.

To note about this clone: Other DNA sequences in the sample encode the same CDR3. The chain links TRBV5-1 to TRBJ1-4; a weak D match, TRBD1 (5 bases). Trimming left V 0 bases short and J 5 bases short, with 8 bases between. The length of the CDR3 is 14 residues. Germline V gives CDR1 SGHRS, CDR2 YFSETQ. CDR3 sequence (DNA): TGCGCCAGCAGCTTGGGCCAGGGAAATGAAAAACTGTTTTTT. Residues: CASSLGQGNEKLFF.

The J gene is TRBJ2-5, the V gene TRBV2, with TRBD2 matching 13 bases. This CDR3 is built from 15 residues. Germline-derived CDR1 and CDR2 are SNHLY and FYNNEI. The J segment lost 1 base and the V segment lost 4 bases, leaving 0 bases of the junction unmatched. The CDR3 nucleotides are TGTGCCAGCAGTGGACTAGCGGGGGGCCAAGAGACCCAGTACTTC. Its translation is CASSGLAGGQETQYF.

This clone was detected only once. The chain uses TRBV27 and TRBJ2-7; 11 nucleotides align to TRBD2. The V and J ends lost 4 bases and 4 bases, in that order; junction bases with no gene match: 6. The length of the CDR3 is 15 residues. Germline V gene sequence: CDR1 MNHEY, CDR2 SMNVEV (reference sequence). CDR3 loop: CASSSLAGGSYEQYF. The CDR3 DNA sequence: TGTGCCAGCAGTTCCCTAGCGGGAGGATCATACGAGCAGTACTTC.

The chain uses TRBV11-2 and TRBJ1-2; D may be TRBD1 (6 bases). Trimming took 5 bases from V and 8 from J, leaving 21 bases between them. Germline CDR1 reads SGHAT; CDR2 reads FQNNGV. CDR3 length: 15 amino acids. Here the CDR3 DNA reads TGTGCCAGCAGCACCCTGCCCGCAGGGGTGGGAGGCTACACCTTC. Translation: CASSTLPAGVGGYTF.

The chain uses TRBV7-9 and TRBJ2-5; D is perhaps TRBD1 (6 bases). V lost 5 bases and J 4 bases, leaving 11 bases between the germline ends. The CDR3 covers 13 residues. The germline CDR1 and CDR2 sequences are SEHNR and FQNEAQ (reference sequence). Written as DNA, the CDR3 is TGTGCCAGCAGCGGACAGTTCGGAGAGACCCAGTACTTC. It encodes CASSGQFGETQYF.

This rearrangement joins TRBV6-1 to TRBJ1-5; a weak D match, TRBD1 (5 bases). The germline CDR1 and CDR2 sequences are MNHNS and SASEGT. V gave up 8 bases and J gave up 2 bases, with 10 bases separating them. The CDR3 sequence is 13 residues long. CDR3 protein: CASGGVGNQPQHF. The CDR3 DNA is TGTGCCAGCGGAGGGGTGGGCAATCAGCCCCAGCATTTT.

The chain is built from TRBV5-1 and TRBJ2-1; D may be TRBD2 (7 bases). V was pared by 2 bases and J by 8 bases, with 11 bases between. The CDR3 runs 13 residues. Germline assignment: CDR1 SGHRS and CDR2 YFSETQ. CDR3 in DNA: TGCGCCAGCAGCTTTACGGGGGGCCATGAGCAGTTCTTC. This sequence encodes CASSFTGGHEQFF.

The J gene is TRBJ2-5, the V gene TRBV2, with D perhaps TRBD1 (5 bases). The V gene lost 4 bases and the J gene lost 2 bases, with 5 bases spanning the gap. This CDR3 has 12 residues. Germline loops: CDR1 SNHLY, CDR2 FYNNEI. The CDR3 sequence is CASSGQQETQYF. The CDR3 region has the DNA TGTGCCAGCAGTGGACAGCAAGAGACCCAGTACTTC.

The rearrangement joins TRBV27 to TRBJ2-1; a possible D gene is TRBD1 (5 bases). With 2 bases removed from V and 0 bases from J, the gap between germline ends came to 11 bases. Looked up from germline, CDR1 is MNHEY and CDR2 is SMNVEV (reference sequence). The CDR3 runs 16 residues. CDR3 sequence reads: CASSLKRQISYNEQFF. Written as DNA, the CDR3 is TGTGCCAGCAGTTTAAAGAGACAGATCTCCTACAATGAGCAGTTCTTC.

The chain uses TRBV7-2 and TRBJ2-7; TRBD1 is a possible D gene (6 bases). Per germline, CDR1 SGHTA and CDR2 FQGNSA. This CDR3 contains 14 residues. Trimming took 5 bases from V and 4 from J, leaving 15 bases between them. The CDR3 nucleotides read TGTGCCAGCAGCCGCCGCACAGGGATGTACGAGCAGTACTTC. It codes for CASSRRTGMYEQYF.

V gene TRBV30 combines with J gene TRBJ2-1; 9 bases agree with TRBD2. V lost 2 bases to trimming and J lost 4 bases; unmatched junction nucleotides: 9. Germline values: CDR1 GTSNPN, CDR2 SVGIG (reference sequence). CDR3 size: 16 residues. The CDR3 nucleotides are TGTGCCTGGAGTCTTATAAGTAGCGGGAGATACAATGAGCAGTTCTTC. This encodes CAWSLISSGRYNEQFF.

This chain joins TRBV9 and TRBJ2-1; TRBD2 might be the D (5 bases). The V and J ends lost 0 bases and 6 bases respectively, with 13 bases between them. Germline V lookup: CDR1 SGDLS, CDR2 YYNGEE. CDR3 size: 15 residues. CDR3 residues: CASSVGRGSGNEQFF. The DNA for the CDR3 is TGTGCCAGCAGCGTAGGTCGGGGATCGGGCAATGAGCAGTTCTTC.

V is TRBV25-1 and J is TRBJ1-2; no definite D call. Germline CDR1 is MGHDK and CDR2 is SYGVNS. Trimming took 1 base from V and 3 from J, leaving 9 bases between them. The CDR3 contains 14 residues. CDR3 protein: CASSESGWDYGYTF. As DNA, the CDR3 is TGTGCCAGCAGTGAATCAGGCTGGGACTATGGCTACACCTTC.

The chain employs TRBV5-6 and TRBJ2-7, with TRBD2 identical over 7 bases. V dropped 4 bases and J dropped 3; count of bases not matched to a gene: 7. The CDR3 sequence is 14 residues long. CDR1 SGHDT and CDR2 YYEEEE come from the germline V gene. CDR3 loop: CASSTKGGDYEQYF. CDR3 nucleotides: TGTGCCAGCAGCACAAAGGGAGGGGACTACGAGCAGTACTTC.

The chain recombines TRBV19 with TRBJ1-1; TRBD1 is a possible D gene (6 bases). Germline lookup yields CDR1 LNHDA and CDR2 SQIVND (reference sequence). V was shortened by 7 bases and J by 0 bases, with 12 bases between the two germline ends. This CDR3 contains 14 residues. This CDR3 is CASTKGTLNTEAFF. The CDR3 coding sequence is TGTGCCAGTACCAAAGGGACATTGAACACTGAAGCTTTCTTT.